This TCR beta chain is drawn from a study of blood T cell repertoires in COVID-19. Study background: PBMCs, B-cell-depleted T cells, or T cells were the source of the cDNA or gDNA that made up the material.

Generated by immunoSEQ multiplex PCR, the TCRdb table keeps only in-frame clones and is missing some. The data show a few hundred thousand clones, with about 87% seen just once and 10% held by the top ten. The cohort comprised adults aged about 18 to 100 years residing in under 25 US areas. Participants' reported clinical history set cohort assignment. Donors in Cohort 3 counted as recovered after two negative PCRs, clearance, or symptom resolution. Germline V lookup: CDR1 SGHNT, CDR2 YYREEE (reference sequence). The length of the CDR3 is 15 residues. V lost 4 bases to trimming and J lost 1 base; unmatched junction nucleotides: 8.

This rearrangement joins TRBV5-4 to TRBJ2-7; 7 nucleotides line up with TRBD1. The clonotype comes from a woman aged 45-59 years who had recovered from COVID-19. The sequenced sample was PBMCs or T cells enriched from blood (not recorded which). CDR3 region: CASSLGQEVSYEQYF. In DNA form, the CDR3 reads TGTGCCAGCAGCCTTGGACAGGAAGTATCCTACGAGCAGTACTTC.